The entry below describes one T cell receptor beta chain. Measured with immunoSEQ multiplex PCR; TCRdb has only the in-frame clones, and not every one. The sample includes roughly 120,000 clones, more than 80% of them seen just once. The data originate from a study of blood T cell repertoires in COVID-19. The sequencing sample was made of peripheral blood. This sequence was found in a woman aged 40 to 49 with acute or convalescent COVID-19.

The CDR3, as DNA: TGCGCCAGCAGCCAAGAAATGAAGAGTGGCTACACCTTC. It yields the protein CASSQEMKSGYTF. The rearrangement uses TRBV4-1 and TRBJ1-2; D remains ambiguous. The CDR3 has 13 amino acids. Germline-derived CDR1 and CDR2 are MGHRA and YSYEKL. V lost 0 bases and J lost 7, with 9 bases in between.